A selection of T cell receptor beta chains follows, all from one sample in a study of shared clonotypes between healthy human individuals. Here immunoSEQ multiplex PCR was the method, and the copy in TCRdb shows in-frame clones only, minus some. The sample lists 2 million to 2.5 million clones; approximately 96% were seen once. The material sequenced was naive CD4+ T cells sorted from blood. The receptors stem from a man aged 18 to 29 in good health. Both conserved end residues are part of each CDR3. Each record gives: V gene, clone size, J gene, CDR3 protein. Some rows have no size entry. The others give once, few or many, or a class for an expanded clone.

TRBV7-2	once	TRBJ2-1	CASRRPGVAGVGEQFF
TRBV10-1	NA	TRBJ2-1	CASSEGTAYNEQFF
TRBV6-5	once	TRBJ2-4	CASSTQGRAKNIQYF
TRBV7-9	NA	TRBJ2-1	CASSFGSERSYNEQFF
TRBV14	NA	TRBJ2-5	CASSRTDRLETQYF
TRBV11-2	NA	TRBJ2-3	CASRRMGGTSPTDTQYF
TRBV2	NA	TRBJ2-7	CASSPTGDKNAF
TRBV29-1	NA	TRBJ1-6	CSVSQGINSPLHF
TRBV30	once	TRBJ1-1	CAWSPPGTLNTEAFF
TRBV5-1	NA	TRBJ1-2	CASSSAGELYGYTF
TRBV19	NA	TRBJ2-7	CASRTSGSYEQYF
TRBV5-1	NA	TRBJ1-4	CASSSTGNNEKLFF
TRBV30	NA	TRBJ1-6	CAWSLRDRLNSPLHF
TRBV5-1	NA	TRBJ2-3	CASSLAATSTDTQYF
TRBV2	NA	TRBJ1-2	CASTETGEGGYTF
TRBV5-4	NA	TRBJ2-1	CASSLGLAQNNEQFF
TRBV5-1	NA	TRBJ2-7	CASSLVSGQGHEQYF
TRBV6-5	NA	TRBJ2-7	CASSQTGTEYF
TRBV5-1	NA	TRBJ2-1	CASSLVTSGHNEQFF
TRBV7-8	NA	TRBJ2-7	CASSPFEAEQYF
TRBV19	NA	TRBJ1-1	CASGNLQGTEAFF
TRBV2	NA	TRBJ2-7	CASSDGLAGGYEQYF
TRBV19	NA	TRBJ2-5	CASSISTGQLEKETQYF
TRBV5-1	NA	TRBJ2-6	CASSLQGQEVLGGANVLTF
TRBV10-3	NA	TRBJ1-1	CAISATQRTIEAFF
TRBV5-6	once	TRBJ1-2	CASCPQLGGASGYTF